These 23 T cell receptor beta chains came from one sample sequenced in a study of cytomegalovirus exposure and HLA in healthy donors. It was with 60 Vbeta and 13 Jbeta primers that the PCR ran. Profiling relied on immunoSEQ multiplex PCR, and the TCRdb table lists in-frame clones only, not all of them. The data hold more than 95,000 clones, with 81% observed a single time. What was sequenced was PBMCs. The receptors come from a woman aged 25 to 45 in good health and CMV-seronegative.

The chain has TRBV30 and TRBJ2-1, with D possibly matching TRBD2 (5 bases). The CDR3 is 15 amino acids. The V gene's germline CDR1 is GTSNPN and CDR2 SVGIG (reference sequence). Trimming pared 1 base from V and 0 bases from J, leaving 10 bases between. The chain's CDR3 is CAWSEVGSSYNEQFF. CDR3 DNA sequence: TGTGCCTGGAGTGAGGTGGGGAGCTCCTACAATGAGCAGTTCTTC.

With regard to this clone: A read error may produce the germline difference seen at one junction end. This chain connects TRBV7-2 to TRBJ2-7; 16 bases align to TRBD2. CDR3 length: 13 amino acids. Per germline, CDR1 SGHTA and CDR2 FQGNSA. The CDR3 reads CASSPGTSGRACF. The CDR3 DNA reads as TGTGCCAGCAGCCCTGGGACTAGCGGGAGGGCCTGCTTC.

The chain joins TRBV7-2 to TRBJ2-7, with TRBD1 identical over 9 bases. Germline CDR1 is SGHTA and CDR2 is FQGNSA. V gave up 3 bases and J gave up 6 bases; unmatched junction bases: 3. The CDR3 consists of 13 residues. The CDR3 DNA sequence: TGTGCCAGCAGCTTGGGACAGGGAGGCGAGCAGTACTTC. Its translation: CASSLGQGGEQYF.

Of note for this clone: At one boundary the junction diverges from the germline segment, which might be a read error. The chain couples TRBV7-9 to TRBJ2-2; possibly TRBD1 for D (5 bases). This CDR3 region has 17 residues. Per germline, CDR1 SEHNR and CDR2 FQNEAQ (reference sequence). The CDR3 sequence is CSSRPSHQGSNTGELFF. CDR3 DNA: TGTTCCAGCAGGCCTTCTCATCAGGGCTCTAACACCGGGGAGCTGTTTTTT.

A few counts support this clone. The chain links TRBV4-1 to TRBJ2-7, with D tentatively TRBD2 (6 bases). There are 16 residues in the CDR3. Germline V gene lookup returns CDR1 MGHRA and CDR2 YSYEKL. V was shortened by 3 bases and J by 2 bases, with 17 bases between the two germline ends. In DNA form, the CDR3 reads TGCGCCAGCAGCCAGCCCGACAGTCCGGGGGCCTACGAGCAGTACTTC. Amino acids: CASSQPDSPGAYEQYF.

The rearrangement joins TRBV5-1 to TRBJ1-1, with D perhaps matching TRBD1 (6 bases). Between the trimmed V and J ends, which lost 4 bases and 0 bases, there was a span of 16 bases. The CDR3 is 16 residues long. CDR1 and CDR2 (germline): SGHRS, YFSETQ. CDR3 residues: CASSPDGQPVNTEAFF. The DNA of the CDR3 is TGCGCCAGCAGCCCGGATGGACAGCCCGTGAACACTGAAGCTTTCTTT.

V and J are TRBV5-6 and TRBJ2-3; the D gene is possibly TRBD1 (5 bases). Trimming shortened V by 4 bases and J by 5 bases, and 11 bases separated the two germline ends. Per germline, CDR1 SGHDT and CDR2 YYEEEE. The CDR3 is 13 amino acids. The CDR3: CASSRRQGDTQYF. In DNA form, the CDR3 reads TGTGCCAGCAGCAGACGTCAGGGAGATACGCAGTATTTT.

The CDR3 sequence: CASSRGGQGSDEQYF. The CDR3 bases are TGCGCCAGCAGCAGGGGGGGACAGGGGAGCGACGAGCAGTACTTC. The chain uses TRBV4-1 and TRBJ2-7; 10 bases map to TRBD1. The V segment lost 5 bases and the J segment 5 bases; nucleotides outside the gene matches: 9. CDR1 is MGHRA and CDR2 is YSYEKL in the germline V gene. CDR3 length: 15 amino acids.

The chain combines TRBV6-5 with TRBJ2-3, with 12 bases matching TRBD1. CDR1 and CDR2 (germline): MNHEY, SVGAGI. The junction had 10 bases not matched to a gene; V was cut back by 8 bases and J by 7 bases. The CDR3 has 15 amino acids. This CDR3 reads CASGPGQGAPNTQYF. The CDR3 DNA reads as TGTGCCAGCGGCCCGGGACAGGGGGCGCCGAATACGCAGTATTTT.

The V gene is TRBV11-2, the J gene TRBJ2-5; D possibly corresponds to TRBD2 (5 bases). Trimming shortened V by 1 base and J by 3 bases, and 12 bases separated the two germline ends. The CDR3 runs 15 residues. CDR1 is SGHAT, CDR2 FQNNGV, per germline. CDR3 loop: CASSLGVTEEETQYF. The DNA for the CDR3 is TGTGCCAGCAGCTTAGGGGTTACGGAGGAAGAGACCCAGTACTTC.

In the case of this clone: At one end the junction does not follow the germline gene, possibly because of a read error. The chain is built from TRBV6-5 and TRBJ2-2, with D uncertain. This CDR3 contains 14 residues. Germline CDR1 and CDR2: MNHEY and SVGAGI. CDR3 sequence reads: CASSDSPDSGELFF. The CDR3 region has the DNA TGTGCCAGCAGTGACTCCCCCGACTCCGGGGAGCTGTTTTTT.

This clone was found once. The V and J genes are TRBV19 and TRBJ2-1; 7 bases map to TRBD2. The CDR3 totals 15 residues. CDR1 LNHDA and CDR2 SQIVND come from the germline V gene (reference sequence). V shed 1 base and J 0 bases; nucleotides not matched to a gene: 0. The CDR3 sequence is CASSIGTSSYNEQFF. The CDR3 DNA is TGTGCCAGTAGTATAGGGACTAGCTCCTACAATGAGCAGTTCTTC. Supplemented by reference TRBV19 and TRBJ2-1, the full variable domain reads DGGITQSPKYLFRKEGQNVTLSCEQNLNHDAMYWYRQDPGQGLRLIYYSQIVNDFQKGDIAEGYSVSREKKESFPLTVTSAQKNPTAFYLCASSIGTSSYNEQFFGPGTRLTVL.

The table lists this clone with a few counts. The chain employs TRBV4-2 and TRBJ1-2, with 9 nucleotides matching TRBD1. Looked up from germline, CDR1 is LGHNA and CDR2 is YNFKEQ. The CDR3 consists of 15 residues. V was clipped by 4 bases and J by 3 bases; unmatched bases: 6. CDR3 region: CASSRNRGPDYGYTF. CDR3 bases: TGTGCCAGCAGCCGAAACAGGGGGCCAGACTATGGCTACACCTTC.

This chain connects TRBV6-5 to TRBJ1-1; D gene ambiguous. CDR1 and CDR2 (germline): MNHEY, SVGAGI. The CDR3 has 14 residues. The V gene lost 7 bases and the J gene lost 1 base, with 13 bases spanning the gap. This CDR3 reads CASIDTVSNTEAFF. The CDR3, as DNA: TGTGCCAGCATCGACACCGTCTCGAACACTGAAGCTTTCTTT.

The genes are TRBV15 and TRBJ2-7; 7 bases align to TRBD1. Germline V gives CDR1 LNHNV, CDR2 YYDKDF (reference sequence). The CDR3 is 16 amino acids. The J segment lost 2 bases and the V segment lost 0 bases, leaving 7 bases of the junction unmatched. CDR3 loop: CATSRDPGQATYEQYF. The CDR3 DNA follows: TGTGCCACCAGCAGAGATCCCGGACAGGCTACCTACGAGCAGTACTTC.

This rearrangement joins TRBV19 to TRBJ2-7, with 10 nucleotides matching TRBD1. CDR1 and CDR2 (germline): LNHDA, SQIVND (reference sequence). With V trimmed by 5 bases and J by 5 bases, 15 bases remained unmatched. The CDR3 is 17 amino acids. CDR3 nucleotides: TGTGCCAGTAGTGAAATGGGAGGGACAGGGGTGATCGACGAGCAGTACTTC. This translates into CASSEMGGTGVIDEQYF.

The chain recombines TRBV7-9 with TRBJ2-5; TRBD1 matches 9 bases. The J call may be incorrect, as the DNA end agrees better with TRBJ2-7. The V gene's germline CDR1 is SEHNR and CDR2 FQNEAQ (reference sequence). The CDR3 has 19 amino acids. CDR3 DNA sequence: TGTGCCAGCAGCTGGCAACCGGGGACAGGGAAGCGCATGGCCCACGAGCAGTACTTC. This codes for CASSWQPGTGKRMAHEQYF.

The chain carries TRBV28 and TRBJ1-5; 9 nucleotides line up with TRBD1. The germline CDR1 and CDR2 sequences are MDHEN and SYDVKM. V lost 4 bases to trimming and J lost 15 bases; unmatched junction nucleotides: 7. CDR3 length: 12 residues. As DNA, the CDR3 is TGTGCCAGCAGTTCCCAGGACAGGGGAATGCATTTT. The encoded protein is CASSSQDRGMHF.

The chain has TRBV15 and TRBJ2-7; the D is unclear. The germline gives CDR1 LNHNV, CDR2 YYDKDF (reference sequence). The CDR3 contains 10 residues. CDR3 in DNA: TGTGGGCTCATGACCTACGAGCAGTACTTC. Translated: CGLMTYEQYF.

This clone occurred a few times. V gene TRBV7-9 combines with J gene TRBJ2-7; 13 positions agree with TRBD2. With V trimmed by 3 bases and J by 5 bases, 4 bases remained unmatched. This CDR3 is 15 amino acids long. Germline V gene sequence: CDR1 SEHNR, CDR2 FQNEAQ (reference sequence). The CDR3 protein is CASSFRTSGSDEQYF. The CDR3 bases are TGTGCCAGCAGCTTCAGGACTAGCGGGAGCGACGAGCAGTACTTC.

The V gene is TRBV5-1, the J gene TRBJ1-2; TRBD1 is a possible D gene (5 bases). The CDR3 is 14 amino acids. Germline assignment: CDR1 SGHRS and CDR2 YFSETQ. Trimming took 4 bases from V and 1 from J, leaving 11 bases between them. DNA of the CDR3: TGCGCCAGCAGCCGAGACAGCAATAACTATGGCTACACCTTC. Residues: CASSRDSNNYGYTF.

V gene TRBV6-5 combines with J gene TRBJ2-7, with D perhaps TRBD1 (6 bases). Germline CDR1 and CDR2: MNHEY and SVGAGI. The CDR3 covers 13 residues. V lost 5 bases, J lost 2 bases, and 10 bases lay in between. This CDR3 reads CASSIGQTYEQYF. The CDR3 DNA sequence: TGTGCCAGCAGTATCGGACAGACCTACGAGCAGTACTTC.

Note on this clone: A read error may account for a junction end that differs from germline. The CDR3 nucleotides are TGTTCCAGCAGCTCCCCCGGGTCTAGCGGAGGGGGTCTACAAGAGACCCAGTACTTC. Amino acid sequence: CSSSSPGSSGGGLQETQYF. The rearrangement uses TRBV7-9 and TRBJ2-5, with a weak D call TRBD2 (7 bases). The CDR3 contains 19 residues. Germline loops: CDR1 SEHNR, CDR2 FQNEAQ (reference sequence).